This is a list of T cell receptor beta chains from one sample in a study of OX40 agonist ivuxolimab in advanced cancers. The method was immunoSEQ multiplex PCR; TCRdb's version includes in-frame clones alone and lacks a portion of them. The table has around 70,000 clones, roughly 84% seen once; the top ten hold roughly 1.1%. The sample in question was CD4+ or CD8+ T cells sorted from blood, obtained in a trial of the OX40 agonist ivuxolimab. The receptors shown here come from an adult with an advanced solid tumor such as melanoma, head and neck, liver or kidney cancer. CDR3s include the opening cysteine and the closing phenylalanine or tryptophan. D genes are given only for firm matches. Clone size appears in some rows only: once, few, many, or a class for an expanded clone.

d_gene: TRBD2
j_gene: TRBJ2-5
v_gene: TRBV14
abundance: few
CDR3aa: CASSLRLAAWTQYF
CDR3nt: TGTGCCAGCAGCCTTCGACTAGCGGCTTGGACCCAGTACTTC

d_gene: .
j_gene: TRBJ1-1
v_gene: TRBV2
abundance: .
CDR3aa: CASSVTVNTEAFF
CDR3nt: TGTGCCAGCAGTGTGACAGTTAACACTGAAGCTTTCTTT

d_gene: TRBD2
j_gene: TRBJ2-3
v_gene: TRBV29-1
abundance: .
CDR3aa: CSESIGGGIDTQYF
CDR3nt: TGCAGCGAGAGTATCGGGGGGGGGATTGATACGCAGTATTTT

d_gene: .
j_gene: TRBJ1-1
v_gene: TRBV28
abundance: .
CDR3aa: CATTGPGTEAFF
CDR3nt: TGTGCCACCACAGGGCCCGGCACTGAAGCTTTCTTT

d_gene: TRBD1
j_gene: TRBJ1-2
v_gene: TRBV2
abundance: .
CDR3aa: CASSEARDRGPNYGYTF
CDR3nt: TGTGCCAGCAGTGAAGCGCGGGACAGGGGCCCTAACTATGGCTACACCTTC

d_gene: TRBD1
j_gene: TRBJ2-2
v_gene: TRBV6-5
abundance: once
CDR3aa: CASSSDRGRITGELFF
CDR3nt: TGTGCCAGCAGTTCGGACAGGGGGCGTATCACCGGGGAGCTGTTTTTT

d_gene: .
j_gene: TRBJ1-2
v_gene: TRBV6-6
abundance: .
CDR3aa: CASSYVSGSGYTF
CDR3nt: TGTGCCAGCAGTTACGTTAGTGGATCGGGCTACACCTTC

d_gene: .
j_gene: TRBJ1-3
v_gene: TRBV6-6
abundance: .
CDR3aa: CASSYSGSSGNTIYF
CDR3nt: TGTGCCAGCAGTTACTCAGGCAGCTCTGGAAACACCATATATTTT

d_gene: .
j_gene: TRBJ2-3
v_gene: TRBV5-1
abundance: .
CDR3aa: CASSRGGATALFDTQYF
CDR3nt: TGCGCCAGCAGCCGTGGAGGAGCGACGGCCTTGTTTGATACGCAGTATTTT

d_gene: .
j_gene: TRBJ2-7
v_gene: TRBV6-5
abundance: .
CDR3aa: CASSYSEESSYEQYF
CDR3nt: TGTGCCAGCAGTTACTCGGAGGAGAGCTCCTACGAGCAGTACTTC

d_gene: .
j_gene: TRBJ1-3
v_gene: TRBV7-6
abundance: once
CDR3aa: CASSSPGRGNTIYF
CDR3nt: TGTGCCAGCAGCTCCCCCGGGCGGGGAAACACCATATATTTT

d_gene: TRBD2
j_gene: TRBJ2-3
v_gene: TRBV7-9
abundance: .
CDR3aa: CASSLGGNTDTQYF
CDR3nt: TGTGCCAGCAGCTTGGGGGGGAACACAGATACGCAGTATTTT

d_gene: .
j_gene: TRBJ2-7
v_gene: TRBV29-1
abundance: .
CDR3aa: CSVEAEDSYEQYF
CDR3nt: TGCAGCGTTGAGGCTGAGGATTCCTACGAGCAGTACTTC

d_gene: .
j_gene: TRBJ1-5
v_gene: TRBV6-1
abundance: .
CDR3aa: CASSEALDTSYQPQHF
CDR3nt: TGTGCCAGCAGTGAAGCGCTTGACACTTCGTATCAGCCCCAGCATTTT

d_gene: .
j_gene: TRBJ1-5
v_gene: TRBV19
abundance: .
CDR3aa: CASSIRDHGQPQHF
CDR3nt: TGTGCCAGTAGTATCCGGGACCACGGACAGCCCCAGCATTTT

d_gene: .
j_gene: TRBJ1-3
v_gene: TRBV6-6
abundance: .
CDR3aa: CASRDSSGNTIYF
CDR3nt: TGTGCCAGCAGGGATAGCTCTGGAAACACCATATATTTT

d_gene: .
j_gene: TRBJ1-5
v_gene: TRBV2
abundance: few
CDR3aa: CASSEGATAIQPQHF
CDR3nt: TGTGCCAGCAGTGAAGGGGCGACGGCTATTCAGCCCCAGCATTTT

d_gene: TRBD1
j_gene: TRBJ1-1
v_gene: TRBV2
abundance: few
CDR3aa: CARDVRGRDTEAFF
CDR3nt: TGTGCCAGGGATGTTAGGGGGCGGGACACTGAAGCTTTCTTT

d_gene: TRBD2
j_gene: TRBJ2-5
v_gene: TRBV6-5
abundance: .
CDR3aa: CASSWGGKAEETQYF
CDR3nt: TGTGCCAGCAGTTGGGGAGGGAAGGCGGAAGAGACCCAGTACTTC

d_gene: .
j_gene: TRBJ2-1
v_gene: TRBV15
abundance: .
CDR3aa: CATSRDMTASYNEQFF
CDR3nt: TGTGCCACCAGCAGAGATATGACAGCGTCCTACAATGAGCAGTTCTTC

d_gene: .
j_gene: TRBJ2-3
v_gene: TRBV7-9
abundance: .
CDR3aa: CASSRSGPSTDTQYF
CDR3nt: TGTGCCAGCAGCCGCTCGGGGCCGAGCACAGATACGCAGTATTTT

d_gene: .
j_gene: TRBJ1-5
v_gene: TRBV6-6
abundance: .
CDR3aa: CASSYSAGNNHQPQHF
CDR3nt: TGTGCCAGCAGTTACTCGGCAGGGAACAACCATCAGCCCCAGCATTTT

d_gene: .
j_gene: TRBJ2-7
v_gene: TRBV7-7
abundance: .
CDR3aa: CASSSGLGDEQYF
CDR3nt: TGTGCCAGCAGCTCGGGACTTGGGGACGAGCAGTACTTC

d_gene: TRBD2
j_gene: TRBJ2-1
v_gene: TRBV5-4
abundance: .
CDR3aa: CASSVQRGSSYNEQFF
CDR3nt: TGTGCCAGCAGCGTGCAGCGGGGGAGCTCCTACAATGAGCAGTTCTTC

d_gene: TRBD2
j_gene: TRBJ2-1
v_gene: TRBV7-9
abundance: once
CDR3aa: CASSLARLAESYNEQFF
CDR3nt: TGTGCCAGCAGCTTAGCGCGACTAGCGGAAAGCTACAATGAGCAGTTCTTC

d_gene: .
j_gene: TRBJ2-7
v_gene: TRBV18
abundance: .
CDR3aa: CASSGAMSYEQYF
CDR3nt: TGTGCCAGCTCGGGGGCTATGTCCTACGAGCAGTACTTC

d_gene: TRBD1
j_gene: TRBJ2-7
v_gene: TRBV11-2
abundance: .
CDR3aa: CASSSGQSYEQYF
CDR3nt: TGTGCCAGCAGCTCGGGACAGTCCTACGAGCAGTACTTC

d_gene: TRBD1
j_gene: TRBJ2-1
v_gene: TRBV6-5
abundance: once
CDR3aa: CASSPRTGGRDEQFF
CDR3nt: TGTGCCAGCAGTCCCCGGACAGGGGGCAGGGATGAGCAGTTCTTC

d_gene: .
j_gene: TRBJ1-1
v_gene: TRBV7-2
abundance: .
CDR3aa: CASSLAHGDLTEAFF
CDR3nt: TGTGCCAGCAGCTTAGCGCACGGGGATCTGACTGAAGCTTTCTTT

d_gene: TRBD1
j_gene: TRBJ1-1
v_gene: TRBV5-1
abundance: .
CDR3aa: CASSSGQGNTEAFF
CDR3nt: TGCGCCAGCAGCTCCGGACAGGGCAACACTGAAGCTTTCTTT

d_gene: .
j_gene: TRBJ1-1
v_gene: TRBV5-1
abundance: .
CDR3aa: CASSLEGGLGAFF
CDR3nt: TGCGCCAGCAGCTTGGAGGGCGGATTGGGAGCTTTCTTT

d_gene: .
j_gene: TRBJ2-7
v_gene: TRBV19
abundance: .
CDR3aa: CASREAAGSLYF
CDR3nt: TGTGCCAGTAGGGAAGCGGCAGGGAGTCTGTACTTC

d_gene: .
j_gene: TRBJ1-3
v_gene: TRBV5-1
abundance: .
CDR3aa: CASSLAGSGNTIYF
CDR3nt: TGCGCCAGCAGCTTGGCGGGCTCTGGAAACACCATATATTTT

d_gene: .
j_gene: TRBJ2-5
v_gene: TRBV5-1
abundance: once
CDR3aa: CASSLGIGRSFEETQYF
CDR3nt: TGCGCCAGCAGCTTGGGGATAGGCCGCAGTTTCGAAGAGACCCAGTACTTC

d_gene: TRBD1
j_gene: TRBJ1-1
v_gene: TRBV7-2
abundance: .
CDR3aa: CASSSRDRGSPEAFF
CDR3nt: TGTGCCAGCAGCTCCCGGGACAGGGGGTCCCCTGAAGCTTTCTTT

d_gene: .
j_gene: TRBJ2-3
v_gene: TRBV9
abundance: .
CDR3aa: CASSTSPGTQDTQYF
CDR3nt: TGTGCCAGCAGTACTAGTCCGGGAACACAAGATACGCAGTATTTT